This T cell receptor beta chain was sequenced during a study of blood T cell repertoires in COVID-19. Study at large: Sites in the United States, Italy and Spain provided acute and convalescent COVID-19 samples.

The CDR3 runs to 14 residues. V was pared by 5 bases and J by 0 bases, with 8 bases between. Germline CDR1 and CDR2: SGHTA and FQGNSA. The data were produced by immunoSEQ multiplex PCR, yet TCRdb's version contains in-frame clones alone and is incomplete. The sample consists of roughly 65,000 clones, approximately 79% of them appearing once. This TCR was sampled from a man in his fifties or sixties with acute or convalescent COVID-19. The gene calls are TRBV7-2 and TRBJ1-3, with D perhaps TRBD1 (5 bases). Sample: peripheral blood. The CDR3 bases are TGTGCCAGCAGCACGCAGGGCTCTGGAAACACCATATATTTT. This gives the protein CASSTQGSGNTIYF.